The 5 T cell receptor beta chains in this list originate from one sample, sequenced in a study of Ad26.COV2.S vaccination and SARS-CoV-2 variants. Here immunoSEQ multiplex PCR was the method, and the copy in TCRdb shows in-frame clones only, minus some. The table has roughly 180,000 clones, roughly 87% seen once; the top ten hold 5% to 6.5%. The specimen comprised peripheral blood, sampled after recovery from COVID-19. Source of these receptors: a human donor who had recovered from COVID-19.

The gene calls are TRBV4-1 and TRBJ2-5; the D gene is possibly TRBD2 (7 bases). CDR1 and CDR2 (germline): MGHRA, YSYEKL. The V gene lost 2 bases and the J gene lost 4 bases, with 14 bases spanning the gap. The CDR3 extends over 15 amino acids. The CDR3 coding sequence is TGCGCCAGCAGCCAACGTCCGGGGGGCCGAGAGACCCAGTACTTC. Translation gives CASSQRPGGRETQYF.

The gene calls are TRBV27 and TRBJ1-2; 8 bases agree with TRBD1. This CDR3 comprises 15 residues. V shed 2 bases and J 2 bases; nucleotides not matched to a gene: 4. Looked up from germline, CDR1 is MNHEY and CDR2 is SMNVEV (reference sequence). The CDR3 DNA follows: TGTGCCAGCAGTTTACAGTCAGGGGGCAACTATGGCTACACCTTC. Encoded protein: CASSLQSGGNYGYTF.

V and J are TRBV6-5 and TRBJ1-5; 9 bases are shared with TRBD1. CDR1 and CDR2 (germline): MNHEY, SVGAGI. The CDR3 is 14 residues long. V shed 5 bases and J 6 bases; nucleotides not matched to a gene: 5. CDR3 nucleotides: TGTGCCAGCAGTACCGGGACAGGGATTCAGCCCCAGCATTTT. Amino acids: CASSTGTGIQPQHF.

This chain links TRBV9 with TRBJ1-2, with D possibly TRBD1 on 5 matching bases. Germline loops: CDR1 SGDLS, CDR2 YYNGEE. The CDR3 is 14 residues long. Trimming took 2 bases from V and 1 from J, leaving 9 bases between them. CDR3 sequence reads: CASSVGGGNYGYTF. CDR3 nucleotides: TGTGCCAGCAGCGTTGGGGGAGGTAACTATGGCTACACCTTC.

The chain recombines TRBV27 with TRBJ2-5, with TRBD2 matching 16 bases. The V and J ends lost 3 bases and 5 bases, in that order; junction bases with no gene match: 15. The CDR3 spans 20 residues. Germline V CDR1 and CDR2: MNHEY, SMNVEV (reference sequence). The CDR3 DNA is TGTGCCAGCAGTTTTCAAACTCCCTGGGGACTAGCGGGAGGGTCGGAGACCCAGTACTTC. It is translated as CASSFQTPWGLAGGSETQYF.